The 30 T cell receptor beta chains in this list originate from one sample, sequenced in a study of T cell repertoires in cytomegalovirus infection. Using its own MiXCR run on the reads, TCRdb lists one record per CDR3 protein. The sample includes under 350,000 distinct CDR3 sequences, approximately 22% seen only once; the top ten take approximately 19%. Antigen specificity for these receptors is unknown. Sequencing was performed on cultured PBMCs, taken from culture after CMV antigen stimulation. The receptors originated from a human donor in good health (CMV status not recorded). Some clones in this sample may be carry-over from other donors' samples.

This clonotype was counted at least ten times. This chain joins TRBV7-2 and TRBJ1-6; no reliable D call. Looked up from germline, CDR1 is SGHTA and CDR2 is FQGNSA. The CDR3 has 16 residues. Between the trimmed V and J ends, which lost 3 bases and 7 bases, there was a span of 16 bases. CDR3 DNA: TGTGCCAGCAGCTTCGACCTTCCGACATTGAATTCACCCCTCCACTTT. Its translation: CASSFDLPTLNSPLHF.

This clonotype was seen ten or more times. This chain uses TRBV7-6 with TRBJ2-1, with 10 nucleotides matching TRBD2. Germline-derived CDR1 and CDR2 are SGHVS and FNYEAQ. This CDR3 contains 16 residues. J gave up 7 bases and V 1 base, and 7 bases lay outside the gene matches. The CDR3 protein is CASSLGSSGSSNEQFF. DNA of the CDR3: TGTGCCAGCAGCTTAGGATCTAGCGGGAGTAGTAATGAGCAGTTCTTC.

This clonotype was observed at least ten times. For the CDR3, the DNA is TGCAGCGTAGAGAGGGTAGCGGGAGGAACAGATACGCAGTATTTT. It translates to CSVERVAGGTDTQYF. The chain couples TRBV29-1 to TRBJ2-3; 10 nucleotides align to TRBD2. The germline V gene has CDR1 SQVTM and CDR2 ANQGSEA. The CDR3 runs to 15 residues. V was clipped by 6 bases and J by 3 bases; unmatched bases: 9.

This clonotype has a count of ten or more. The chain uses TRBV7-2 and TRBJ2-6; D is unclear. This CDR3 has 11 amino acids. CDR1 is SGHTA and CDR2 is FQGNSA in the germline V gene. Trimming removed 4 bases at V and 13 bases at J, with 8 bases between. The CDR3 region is CASSSRHVLTF. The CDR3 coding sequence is TGTGCCAGCAGCTCCCGACATGTCCTGACTTTC.

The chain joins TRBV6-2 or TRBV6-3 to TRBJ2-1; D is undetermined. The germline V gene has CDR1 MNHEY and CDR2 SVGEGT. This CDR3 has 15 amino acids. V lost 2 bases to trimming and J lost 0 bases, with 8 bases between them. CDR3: CASSYGASSYNEQFF. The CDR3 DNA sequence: TGTGCCAGCAGTTACGGAGCTAGCTCCTACAATGAGCAGTTCTTC.

This chain's CDR3 is CASSLPQYNEQFF. CDR3 bases: TGTGCCAGCAGTTTACCCCAATACAATGAGCAGTTCTTC. This chain links TRBV28 with TRBJ2-1, with D uncertain. Germline CDR1 and CDR2: MDHEN and SYDVKM. This CDR3 has 13 amino acids. Trimming took 2 bases from V and 4 from J, leaving 6 bases between them.

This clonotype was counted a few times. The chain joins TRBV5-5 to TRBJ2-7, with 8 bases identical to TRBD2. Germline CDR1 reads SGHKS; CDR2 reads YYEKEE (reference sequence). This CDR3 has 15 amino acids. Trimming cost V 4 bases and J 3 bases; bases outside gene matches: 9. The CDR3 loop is CASSPRGGLDYEQYF. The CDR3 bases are TGTGCCAGCAGCCCCCGGGGGGGACTGGACTACGAGCAGTACTTC.

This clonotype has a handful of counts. The CDR3: CASSIGQGGQETQYF. CDR3 nucleotides: TGTGCCAGTAGTATCGGACAGGGAGGGCAAGAGACCCAGTACTTC. The gene calls are TRBV19 and TRBJ2-5, with a possible D match to TRBD1 (8 bases). CDR3 length: 15 residues. V was pared by 3 bases and J by 2 bases, with 13 bases between. Germline V CDR1 and CDR2: LNHDA, SQIVND (reference sequence).

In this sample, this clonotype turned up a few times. The CDR3 is CSASIGGGETQYF. The CDR3 DNA is TGCAGTGCCAGCATCGGGGGAGGGGAGACCCAGTACTTC. The gene calls are TRBV20-1 and TRBJ2-5; 7 bases are a match to TRBD2. The trim removed 6 bases at V and 5 bases at J, leaving 9 bases unmatched. This CDR3 contains 13 residues. CDR1 and CDR2 from the germline V gene are DFQATT and SNEGSKA (reference sequence).

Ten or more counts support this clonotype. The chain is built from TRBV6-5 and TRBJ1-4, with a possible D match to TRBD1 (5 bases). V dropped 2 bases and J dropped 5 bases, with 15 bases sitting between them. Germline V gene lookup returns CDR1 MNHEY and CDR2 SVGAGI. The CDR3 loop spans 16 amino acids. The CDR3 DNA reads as TGTGCCAGCAGTTACGGGAGGGGCTTCATAAATGAAAAACTGTTTTTT. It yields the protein CASSYGRGFINEKLFF.

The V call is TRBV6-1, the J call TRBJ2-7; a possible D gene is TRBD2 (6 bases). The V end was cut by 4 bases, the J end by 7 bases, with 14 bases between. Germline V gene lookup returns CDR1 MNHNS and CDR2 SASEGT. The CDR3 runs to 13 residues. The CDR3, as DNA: TGTGCCAGCAGTGGCCGGGCGGGGCGGGAGCAGTACGTC. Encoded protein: CASSGRAGREQYV.

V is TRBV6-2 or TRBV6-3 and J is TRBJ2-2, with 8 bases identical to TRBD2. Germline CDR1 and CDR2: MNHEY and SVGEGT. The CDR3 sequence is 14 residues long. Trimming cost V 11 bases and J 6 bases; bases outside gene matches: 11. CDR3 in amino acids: CAGMERERSGELFF. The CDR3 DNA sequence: TGTGCCGGCATGGAGCGGGAGAGGTCCGGGGAGCTGTTTTTT.

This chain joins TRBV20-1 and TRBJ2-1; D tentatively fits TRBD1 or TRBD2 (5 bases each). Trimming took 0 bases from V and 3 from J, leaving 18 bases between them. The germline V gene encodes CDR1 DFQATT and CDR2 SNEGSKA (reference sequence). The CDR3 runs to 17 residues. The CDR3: CSARDWTGLRIYNEQFF. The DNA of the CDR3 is TGCAGTGCTAGAGATTGGACGGGGCTAAGAATCTACAATGAGCAGTTCTTC.

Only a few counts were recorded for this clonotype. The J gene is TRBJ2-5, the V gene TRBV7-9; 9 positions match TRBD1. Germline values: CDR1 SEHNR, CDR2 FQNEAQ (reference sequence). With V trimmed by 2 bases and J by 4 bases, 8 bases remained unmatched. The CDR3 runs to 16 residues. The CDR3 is CASSLLPGQGIETQYF. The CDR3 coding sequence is TGTGCCAGCAGCTTACTCCCCGGACAGGGGATAGAGACCCAGTACTTC.

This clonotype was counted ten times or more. CDR3 sequence: CASSLSGDQTQYF. For the CDR3, the DNA is TGTGCCAGCAGCTTATCCGGGGATCAGACCCAGTACTTC. V is TRBV7-2 and J is TRBJ2-5; possible D gene TRBD2, 5 bases. Germline loops: CDR1 SGHTA, CDR2 FQGNSA. The CDR3 is 13 amino acids. Deletions cut 2 bases from V and 6 bases from J, with 10 bases between.

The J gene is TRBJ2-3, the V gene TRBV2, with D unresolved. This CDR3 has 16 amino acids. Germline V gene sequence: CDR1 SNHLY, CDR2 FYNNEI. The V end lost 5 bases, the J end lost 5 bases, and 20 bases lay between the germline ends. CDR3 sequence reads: CASSPALGPYVDTQYF. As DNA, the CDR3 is TGTGCCAGCAGTCCGGCCTTAGGGCCCTATGTAGATACGCAGTATTTT. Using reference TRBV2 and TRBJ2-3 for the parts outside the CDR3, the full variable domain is EPEVTQTPSHQVTQMGQEVILRCVPISNHLYFYWYRQILGQKVEFLVSFYNNEISEKSEIFDDQFSVERPDGSNFTLKIRSTKLEDSAMYFCASSPALGPYVDTQYFGPGTRLTVL.

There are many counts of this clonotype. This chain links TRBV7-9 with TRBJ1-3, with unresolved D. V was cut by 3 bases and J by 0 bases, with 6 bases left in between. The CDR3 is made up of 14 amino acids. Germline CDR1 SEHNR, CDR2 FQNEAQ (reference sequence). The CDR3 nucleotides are TGTGCCAGCAGCTTCCCAGGCTCTGGAAACACCATATATTTT. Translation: CASSFPGSGNTIYF.

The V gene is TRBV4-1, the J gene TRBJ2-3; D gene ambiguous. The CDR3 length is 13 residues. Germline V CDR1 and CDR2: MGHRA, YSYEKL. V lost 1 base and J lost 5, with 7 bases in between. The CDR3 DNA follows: TGCGCCAGCAGCCAAGTGTCGGGAGATACGCAGTATTTT. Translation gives CASSQVSGDTQYF.

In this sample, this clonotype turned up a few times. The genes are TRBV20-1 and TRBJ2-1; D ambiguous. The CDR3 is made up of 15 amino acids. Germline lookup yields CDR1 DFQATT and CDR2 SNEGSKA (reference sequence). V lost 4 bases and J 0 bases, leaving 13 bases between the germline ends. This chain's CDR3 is CSATPLGSSYNEQFF. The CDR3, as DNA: TGCAGTGCTACCCCCCTAGGATCCTCCTACAATGAGCAGTTCTTC.

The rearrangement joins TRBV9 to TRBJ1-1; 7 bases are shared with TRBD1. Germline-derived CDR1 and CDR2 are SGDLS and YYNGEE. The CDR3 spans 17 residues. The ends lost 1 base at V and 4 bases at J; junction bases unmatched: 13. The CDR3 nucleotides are TGTGCCAGCAGCGTAACCCAGTTTCAGGGGGGATTCACTGAAGCTTTCTTT. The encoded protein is CASSVTQFQGGFTEAFF.

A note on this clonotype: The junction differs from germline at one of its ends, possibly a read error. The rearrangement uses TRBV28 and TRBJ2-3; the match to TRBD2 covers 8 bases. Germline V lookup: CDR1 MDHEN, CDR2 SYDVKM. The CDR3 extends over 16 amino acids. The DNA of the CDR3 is TGTACCAGCGGGAGTGAGCAGGAGGTAGGACTCGGGACGCAGTATTTT. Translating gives CTSGSEQEVGLGTQYF.

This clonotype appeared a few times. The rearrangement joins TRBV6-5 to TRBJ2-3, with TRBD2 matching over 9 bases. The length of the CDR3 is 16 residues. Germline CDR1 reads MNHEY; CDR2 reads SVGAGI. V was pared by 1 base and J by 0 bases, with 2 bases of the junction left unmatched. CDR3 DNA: TGTGCCAGCAGTTACTACACTAGCGGGAGCACAGATACGCAGTATTTT. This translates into CASSYYTSGSTDTQYF.

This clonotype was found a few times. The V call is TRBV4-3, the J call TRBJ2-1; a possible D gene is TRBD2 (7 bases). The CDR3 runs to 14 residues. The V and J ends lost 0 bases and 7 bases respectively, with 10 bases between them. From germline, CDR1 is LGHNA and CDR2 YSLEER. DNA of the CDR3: TGCGCCAGCAGCCAAGATGAGGGGGGGAATGAGCAGTTCTTC. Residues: CASSQDEGGNEQFF.

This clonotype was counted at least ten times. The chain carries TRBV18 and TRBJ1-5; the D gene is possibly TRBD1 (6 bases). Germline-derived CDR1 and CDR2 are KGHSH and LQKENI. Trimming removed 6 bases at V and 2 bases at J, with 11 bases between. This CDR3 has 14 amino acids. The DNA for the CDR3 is TGTGCCAGCTCGGAACAGGGCGGCAATCAGCCCCAGCATTTT. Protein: CASSEQGGNQPQHF.

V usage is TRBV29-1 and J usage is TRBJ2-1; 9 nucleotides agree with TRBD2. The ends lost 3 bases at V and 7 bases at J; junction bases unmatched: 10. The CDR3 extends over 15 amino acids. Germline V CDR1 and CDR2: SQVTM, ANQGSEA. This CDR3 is CSVDRREGRGNEQFF. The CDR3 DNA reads TGCAGCGTTGATAGGCGGGAGGGCCGGGGGAATGAGCAGTTCTTC.

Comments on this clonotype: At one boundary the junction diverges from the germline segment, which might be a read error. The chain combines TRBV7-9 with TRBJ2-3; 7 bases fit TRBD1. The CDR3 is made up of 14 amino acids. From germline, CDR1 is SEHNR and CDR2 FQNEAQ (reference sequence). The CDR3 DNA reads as TGTGCCAGCAGCTTAACTACCCAGGGGGATATGCAGTATTTT. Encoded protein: CASSLTTQGDMQYF.

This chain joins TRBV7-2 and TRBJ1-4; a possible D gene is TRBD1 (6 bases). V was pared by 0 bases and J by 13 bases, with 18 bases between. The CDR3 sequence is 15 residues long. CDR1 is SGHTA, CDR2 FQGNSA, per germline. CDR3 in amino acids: CASSLALVQGGRLFF. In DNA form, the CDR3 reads TGTGCCAGCAGCTTAGCGCTCGTACAGGGTGGAAGACTGTTTTTT.

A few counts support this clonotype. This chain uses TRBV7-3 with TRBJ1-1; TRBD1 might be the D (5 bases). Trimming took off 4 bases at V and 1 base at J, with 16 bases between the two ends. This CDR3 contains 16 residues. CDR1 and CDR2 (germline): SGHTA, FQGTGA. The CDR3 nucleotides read TGTGCCAGCAGCTCTTACAGGATTGGGGCGAACACTGAAGCTTTCTTT. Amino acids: CASSSYRIGANTEAFF. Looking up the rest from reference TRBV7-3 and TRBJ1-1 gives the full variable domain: GAGVSQTPSNKVTEKGKYVELRCDPISGHTALYWYRQSLGQGPEFLIYFQGTGAADDSGLPNDRFFAVRPEGSVSTLKIQRTERGDSAVYLCASSSYRIGANTEAFFGQGTRLTVV.

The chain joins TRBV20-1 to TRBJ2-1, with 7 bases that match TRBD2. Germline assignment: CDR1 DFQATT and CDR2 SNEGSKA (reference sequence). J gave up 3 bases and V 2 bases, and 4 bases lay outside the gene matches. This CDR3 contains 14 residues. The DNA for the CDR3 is TGCAGTGCTAGACGCGCGGGGGTCTACAATGAGCAGTTCTTC. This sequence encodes CSARRAGVYNEQFF.

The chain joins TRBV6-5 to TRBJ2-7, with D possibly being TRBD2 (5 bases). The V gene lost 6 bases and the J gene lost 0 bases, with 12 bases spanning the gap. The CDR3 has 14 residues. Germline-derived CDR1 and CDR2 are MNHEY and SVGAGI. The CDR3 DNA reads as TGTGCCAGCAGCCCCCTGGGGAGCTCCTACGAGCAGTACGTC. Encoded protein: CASSPLGSSYEQYV.